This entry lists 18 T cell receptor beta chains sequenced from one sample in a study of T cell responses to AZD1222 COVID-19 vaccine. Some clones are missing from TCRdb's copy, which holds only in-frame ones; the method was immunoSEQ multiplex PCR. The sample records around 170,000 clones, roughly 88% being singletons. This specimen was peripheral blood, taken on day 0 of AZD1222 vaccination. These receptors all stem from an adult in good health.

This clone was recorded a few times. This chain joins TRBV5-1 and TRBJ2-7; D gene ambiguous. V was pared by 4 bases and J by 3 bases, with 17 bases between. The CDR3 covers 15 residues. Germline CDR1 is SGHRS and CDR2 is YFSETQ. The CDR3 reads CASSPLEGTGYEQYF. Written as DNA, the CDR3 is TGCGCCAGCAGCCCGCTAGAAGGTACGGGCTACGAGCAGTACTTC.

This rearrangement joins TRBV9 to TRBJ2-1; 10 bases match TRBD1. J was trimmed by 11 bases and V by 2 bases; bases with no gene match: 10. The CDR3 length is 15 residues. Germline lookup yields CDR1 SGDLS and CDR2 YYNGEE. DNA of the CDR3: TGTGCCAGCAGCGTGGTAGGGACAGGGGTATTGAAGCAGTTCTTC. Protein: CASSVVGTGVLKQFF.

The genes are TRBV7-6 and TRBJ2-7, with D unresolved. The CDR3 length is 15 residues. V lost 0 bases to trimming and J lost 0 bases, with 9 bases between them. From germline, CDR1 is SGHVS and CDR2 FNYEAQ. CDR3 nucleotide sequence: TGTGCCAGCAGCTTAGCCGCTAGTCCCTCCTACGAGCAGTACTTC. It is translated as CASSLAASPSYEQYF.

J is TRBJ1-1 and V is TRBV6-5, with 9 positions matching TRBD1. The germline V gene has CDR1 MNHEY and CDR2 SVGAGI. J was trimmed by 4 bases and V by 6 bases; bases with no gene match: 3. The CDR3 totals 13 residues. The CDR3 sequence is CASRTTGGTEAFF. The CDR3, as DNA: TGTGCCAGCAGAACGACAGGGGGCACTGAAGCTTTCTTT.

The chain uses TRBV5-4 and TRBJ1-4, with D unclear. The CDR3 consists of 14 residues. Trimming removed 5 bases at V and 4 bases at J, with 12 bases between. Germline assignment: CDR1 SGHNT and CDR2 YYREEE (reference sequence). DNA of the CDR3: TGTGCCAGCAGTCCCGGGTCGTTTAATGAAAAACTGTTTTTT. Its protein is CASSPGSFNEKLFF.

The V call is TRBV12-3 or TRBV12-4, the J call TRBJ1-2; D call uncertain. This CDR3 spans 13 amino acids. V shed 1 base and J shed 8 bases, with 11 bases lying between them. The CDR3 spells CASSLVRHQGYTF. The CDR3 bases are TGTGCCAGCAGTTTAGTGCGGCATCAGGGCTACACCTTC.

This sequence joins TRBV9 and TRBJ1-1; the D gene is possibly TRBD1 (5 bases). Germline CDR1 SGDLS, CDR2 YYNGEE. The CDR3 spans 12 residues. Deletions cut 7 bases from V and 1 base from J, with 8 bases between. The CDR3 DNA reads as TGTGCCAGCGGGGCAGGGAACACTGAAGCTTTCTTT. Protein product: CASGAGNTEAFF.

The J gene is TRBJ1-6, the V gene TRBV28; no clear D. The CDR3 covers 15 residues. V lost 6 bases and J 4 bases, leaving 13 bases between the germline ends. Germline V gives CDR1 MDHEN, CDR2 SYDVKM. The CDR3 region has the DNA TGTGCCAGCAGGACCCAGGATACTTATAATTCACCCCTCCACTTT. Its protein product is CASRTQDTYNSPLHF.

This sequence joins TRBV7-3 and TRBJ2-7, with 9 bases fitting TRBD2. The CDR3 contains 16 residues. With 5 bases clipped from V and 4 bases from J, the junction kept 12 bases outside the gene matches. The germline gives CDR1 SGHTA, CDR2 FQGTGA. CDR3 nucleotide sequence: TGTGCCAGCAGCCATATGGGAGCGGGAGGAAGGTACGAGCAGTACTTC. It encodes CASSHMGAGGRYEQYF. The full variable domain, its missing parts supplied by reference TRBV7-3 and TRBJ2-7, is GAGVSQTPSNKVTEKGKYVELRCDPISGHTALYWYRQSLGQGPEFLIYFQGTGAADDSGLPNDRFFAVRPEGSVSTLKIQRTERGDSAVYLCASSHMGAGGRYEQYFGPGTRLTVT.

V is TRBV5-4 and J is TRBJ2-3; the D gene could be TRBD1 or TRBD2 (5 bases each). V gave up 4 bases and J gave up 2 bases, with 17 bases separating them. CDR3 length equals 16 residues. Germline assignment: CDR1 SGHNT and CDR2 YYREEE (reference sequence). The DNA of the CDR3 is TGTGCCAGCAGCCCCGCAGGGATAGCGATCACAGATACGCAGTATTTT. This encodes CASSPAGIAITDTQYF.

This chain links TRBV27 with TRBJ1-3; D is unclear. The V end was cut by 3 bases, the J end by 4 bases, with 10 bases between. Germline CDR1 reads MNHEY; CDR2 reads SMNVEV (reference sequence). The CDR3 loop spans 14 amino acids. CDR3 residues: CASSLSGAGNTIYF. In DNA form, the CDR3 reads TGTGCCAGCAGTTTGTCAGGTGCCGGAAACACCATATATTTT.

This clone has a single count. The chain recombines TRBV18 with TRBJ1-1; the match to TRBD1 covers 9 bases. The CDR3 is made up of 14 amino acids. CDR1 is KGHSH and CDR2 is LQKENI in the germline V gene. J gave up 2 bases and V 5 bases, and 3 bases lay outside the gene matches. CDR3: CASSSGQGNTEAFF. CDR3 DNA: TGTGCCAGCTCATCGGGACAGGGCAACACTGAAGCTTTCTTT.

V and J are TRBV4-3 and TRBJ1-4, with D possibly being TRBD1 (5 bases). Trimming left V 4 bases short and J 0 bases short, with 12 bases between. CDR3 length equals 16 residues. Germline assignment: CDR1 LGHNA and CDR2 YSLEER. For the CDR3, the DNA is TGCGCCAGCAGCCCCCAGGGCCATGCAACTAATGAAAAACTGTTTTTT. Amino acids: CASSPQGHATNEKLFF.

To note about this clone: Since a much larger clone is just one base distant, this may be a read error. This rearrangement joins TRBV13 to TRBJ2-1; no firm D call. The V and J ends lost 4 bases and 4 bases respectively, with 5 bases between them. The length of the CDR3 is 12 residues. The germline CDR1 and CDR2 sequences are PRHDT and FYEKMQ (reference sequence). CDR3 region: CASSWKYNEQFF. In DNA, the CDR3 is TGTGCCAGCAGCTGGAAATACAATGAGCAGTTCTTC. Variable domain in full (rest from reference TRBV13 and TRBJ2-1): AAGVIQSPRHLIKEKRETATLKCYPIPRHDTVYWYQQGPGQDPQFLISFYEKMQSDKGSIPDRFSAQQFSDYHSELNMSSLELGDSALYFCASSWKYNEQFFGPGTRLTVL.

DNA of the CDR3: TGCAGTGCTAGTGGGGTTGTGTCTAGTCAAGAGACCCAGTACTTC. Its translation is CSASGVVSSQETQYF. The chain couples TRBV20-1 to TRBJ2-5; D uncertain. The V gene lost 3 bases and the J gene lost 2 bases, with 16 bases spanning the gap. Germline loops: CDR1 DFQATT, CDR2 SNEGSKA (reference sequence). The CDR3 length is 15 residues.

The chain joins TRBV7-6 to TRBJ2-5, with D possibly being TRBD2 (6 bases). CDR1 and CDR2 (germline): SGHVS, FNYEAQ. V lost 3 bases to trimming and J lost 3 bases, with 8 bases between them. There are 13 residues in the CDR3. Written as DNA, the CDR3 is TGTGCCAGCAGCTTTTCGGGGGAAGAGACCCAGTACTTC. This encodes CASSFSGEETQYF.

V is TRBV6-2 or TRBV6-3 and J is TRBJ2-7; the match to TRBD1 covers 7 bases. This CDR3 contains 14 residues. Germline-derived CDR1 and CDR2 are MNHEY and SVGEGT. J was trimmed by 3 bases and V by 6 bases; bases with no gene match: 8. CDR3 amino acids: CASSLRGFYYEQYF. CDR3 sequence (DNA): TGTGCCAGCAGCCTCAGGGGGTTCTACTACGAGCAGTACTTC.

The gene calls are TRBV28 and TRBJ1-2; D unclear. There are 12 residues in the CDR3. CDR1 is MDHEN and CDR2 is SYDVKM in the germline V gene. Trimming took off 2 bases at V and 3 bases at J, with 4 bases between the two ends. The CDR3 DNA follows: TGTGCCAGCAGTTTACCGGACTATGGCTACACCTTC. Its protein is CASSLPDYGYTF.